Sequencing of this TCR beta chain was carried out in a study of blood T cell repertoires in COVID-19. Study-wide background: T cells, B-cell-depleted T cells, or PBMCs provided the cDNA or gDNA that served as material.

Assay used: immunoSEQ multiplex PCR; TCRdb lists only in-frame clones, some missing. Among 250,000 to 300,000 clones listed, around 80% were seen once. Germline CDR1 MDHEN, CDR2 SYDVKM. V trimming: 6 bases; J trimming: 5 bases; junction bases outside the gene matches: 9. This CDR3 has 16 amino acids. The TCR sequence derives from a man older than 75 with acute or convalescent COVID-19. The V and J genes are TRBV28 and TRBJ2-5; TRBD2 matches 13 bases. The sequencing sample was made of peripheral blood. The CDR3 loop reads CASRPTSGGAGETQYF. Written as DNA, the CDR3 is TGTGCCAGCAGGCCCACTAGCGGGGGGGCGGGGGAGACCCAGTACTTC.